This TCR beta chain was obtained from a study of T-cell memory formation after mild COVID-19. General study results and limits: Several responding clones turned up in pre-infection memory, indicating that cross-reactive memory may have taken part. Among clones peaking at day 37 in the second wave, SARS-CoV-2 specificity remained unconfirmed.

This clonotype showed up just a few times. Its antigen is unknown. It was 5'RACE with constant-segment primers that produced the TCR alpha and TCR beta cDNA libraries, which carried sample barcodes and UMIs. TCRdb re-derived calls from the 5' RACE reads in MiXCR, one entry per CDR3 protein. The sample lists hundreds of thousands of distinct CDR3 sequences; approximately 21% were seen once. J lost 7 bases, V lost 3 bases, and 8 bases had no gene match. Germline-derived CDR1 and CDR2 are KGHSH and LQKENI. This CDR3 has 14 residues. The gene calls are TRBV18 and TRBJ2-7, with 8 bases matching TRBD1. Sequencing used PBMCs or a T cell subset sorted from them (not recorded which). The clonotype originates from an adult woman who had mild COVID-19 (a few samples of this study predate the infection). Cell type and time point are not known. CDR3 loop: CASSPGTGAREQYF. As DNA, the CDR3 is TGTGCCAGCTCACCCGGGACAGGAGCTAGGGAGCAGTACTTC.